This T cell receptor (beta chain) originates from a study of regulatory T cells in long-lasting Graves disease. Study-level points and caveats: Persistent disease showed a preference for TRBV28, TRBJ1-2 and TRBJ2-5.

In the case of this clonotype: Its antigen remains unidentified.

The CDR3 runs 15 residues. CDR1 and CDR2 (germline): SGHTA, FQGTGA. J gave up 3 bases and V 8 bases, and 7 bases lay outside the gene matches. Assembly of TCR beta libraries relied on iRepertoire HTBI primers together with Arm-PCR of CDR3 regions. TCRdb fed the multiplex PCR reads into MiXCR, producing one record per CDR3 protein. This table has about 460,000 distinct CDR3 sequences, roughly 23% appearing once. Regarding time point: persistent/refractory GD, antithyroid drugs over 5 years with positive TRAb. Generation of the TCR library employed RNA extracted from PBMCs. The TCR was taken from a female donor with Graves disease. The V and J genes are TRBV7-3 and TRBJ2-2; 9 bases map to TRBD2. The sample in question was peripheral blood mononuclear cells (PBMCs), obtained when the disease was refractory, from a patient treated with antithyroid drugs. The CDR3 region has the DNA TGTGCCAGCTCGGAAACTAGCGGGTACACCGGGGAGCTGTTTTTT. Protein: CASSETSGYTGELFF.